The 25 T cell receptor beta chains below come from one sample, sequenced in a study of shared clonotypes between healthy human individuals (dated by TCRdb to 2020 to 2022). Libraries were prepared through the immunoSEQ multiplex PCR assay. The table comes from immuneACCESS by way of TCRdb, which keeps in-frame sequences with V and J called. Part of the clones is missing from these tables; in studies checked, under half for an unresolved V gene and the rest for unknown reasons. The sample profile shows some 530,000 clones; about 84% of them were found once. Jointly, the top ten make up 12% of the sample. Input material: PBMCs. The receptor set was obtained from a woman aged 40 to 55 in good health. Some clones in this sample may be carry-over from other donors' samples.

In this sample, this clone turned up a few times. The V gene is TRBV7-9, the J gene TRBJ2-5; D is possibly TRBD2 (5 bases). Looked up from germline, CDR1 is SEHNR and CDR2 is FQNEAQ (reference sequence). Trimming pared 3 bases from V and 8 bases from J, leaving 16 bases between. CDR3 size: 14 residues. CDR3 protein: CASSLSERVGTQYF. DNA for the CDR3: TGTGCCAGCAGCTTGAGTGAGAGGGTTGGAACCCAGTACTTC. The whole variable domain, remainder taken from reference TRBV7-9 and TRBJ2-5, is DTGVSQNPRHKITKRGQNVTFRCDPISEHNRLYWYRQTLGQGPEFLTYFQNEAQLEKSRLLSDRFSAERPKGSFSTLEIQRTEQGDSAMYLCASSLSERVGTQYFGPGTRLLVL.

Turning to this clone: This probably arose from a read error, given a far larger clone one base away. Other DNA sequences in the sample encode the same CDR3. The chain couples TRBV21-1 to TRBJ2-7; the table's D call, TRBD2, was not checked against the DNA. TRBV21-1 is a pseudogene segment. The CDR3 is made up of 15 amino acids. The CDR3 DNA is TGTGCCAGCAGCAAAGACGCAGCGGGGGCGGAAGAGCAGTACTTC. As protein: CASSKDAAGAEEQYF.

The J gene is TRBJ1-5, the V gene TRBV19; a weak D match, TRBD1 (5 bases). This CDR3 has 13 residues. Germline V CDR1 and CDR2: LNHDA, SQIVND (reference sequence). V shed 1 base and J shed 9 bases, with 10 bases lying between them. The CDR3 DNA reads as TGTGCCAGTAGTATAGGCCCAGGGCGGCCCCAGCATTTT. Translation gives CASSIGPGRPQHF.

The chain uses TRBV4-2 and TRBJ2-1; no firm D call. Germline assignment: CDR1 LGHNA and CDR2 YNFKEQ. Trimming removed 1 base from V and 9 bases from J, with 7 bases in between. The length of the CDR3 is 12 residues. This chain's CDR3 is CASSQAVGEQFF. Here the CDR3 DNA reads TGTGCCAGCAGCCAAGCGGTGGGTGAGCAGTTCTTC.

Points on this clone: Only one base separates this from a far larger clonotype, so it likely reflects a read error. This chain links TRBV10-2 with TRBJ1-1; D gene ambiguous. In germline, CDR1 is WSHSY, CDR2 SAAADI. Deletions cut 0 bases from V and 0 bases from J, with 14 bases between. The CDR3 sequence is 17 residues long. The CDR3 sequence is CASSESVCGTLNTEAFF. CDR3 nucleotides: TGCGCCAGCAGTGAGTCCGTTTGCGGCACTTTGAACACTGAAGCTTTCTTT.

Here the CDR3 DNA reads TGCGCCAGCAGCCTCCATCCGGGACTAGAATACGAGCAGTACTTC. Its translation is CASSLHPGLEYEQYF. This chain uses TRBV5-1 with TRBJ2-7, with 8 bases that match TRBD2. The germline gives CDR1 SGHRS, CDR2 YFSETQ. The CDR3 is 15 residues long. After removal of 4 bases from V and 4 bases from J, the junction contained 10 bases not matched to a gene.

Concerning this clone itself: This sequence is one base from a far larger clone and is likely a read error. The rearrangement links TRBV5-1 to TRBJ2-7, with a possible D match to TRBD2 (5 bases). The CDR3 has 14 residues. Per the germline V gene, CDR1 is SGHRS and CDR2 is YFSETQ. V was pared by 2 bases and J by 5 bases, with 14 bases between. The chain's CDR3 is CASSFGVQSHEQYF. The CDR3 coding sequence is TGCGCCAGCAGCTTCGGGGTACAGTCCCACGAGCAGTACTTC. The full variable domain, in which reference TRBV5-1 and TRBJ2-7 provide the parts outside the CDR3, is KAGVTQTPRYLIKTRGQQVTLSCSPISGHRSVSWYQQTPGQGLQFLFEYFSETQRNKGNFPGRFSGRQFSNSRSEMNVSTLELGDSALYLCASSFGVQSHEQYFGPGTRLTVT.

The rearrangement uses TRBV7-9 and TRBJ1-3; D unclear. The CDR3 contains 11 residues. Trimming left V 7 bases short and J 4 bases short, with 5 bases between. Germline CDR1 SEHNR, CDR2 FQNEAQ (reference sequence). The CDR3: CASIGGNTIYF. The CDR3 DNA reads TGTGCCAGCATTGGGGGAAACACCATATATTTT.

V is TRBV2 and J is TRBJ2-2, with 10 bases fitting TRBD2. Trimming removed 8 bases from V and 4 bases from J; junction bases left unmatched: 10. CDR1 is SNHLY and CDR2 is FYNNEI in the germline V gene. The CDR3 length is 16 residues. The CDR3 nucleotides are TGTGCCAGCGGCGGCCCAGCGGGAGGGAGCACCGGGGAGCTGTTTTTT. This translates into CASGGPAGGSTGELFF.

The chain is built from TRBV6-6 and TRBJ2-5, with 12 nucleotides matching TRBD2. With 5 bases clipped from V and 4 bases from J, the junction kept 5 bases outside the gene matches. Germline CDR1 MNHNY, CDR2 SVGAGI (reference sequence). The CDR3 spans 15 residues. CDR3 bases: TGTGCCAGCAGTACGGGACTAGCGGGCGTAGAGACCCAGTACTTC. It yields the protein CASSTGLAGVETQYF.

This clone came up many times. The sample has other DNA sequences that encode this CDR3 too. This chain connects TRBV30 to TRBJ1-5; the D gene is possibly TRBD1 (5 bases). This CDR3 has 14 residues. Germline values: CDR1 GTSNPN, CDR2 SVGIG (reference sequence). Trimming stripped 4 bases from V and 7 bases from J, with 17 bases between. CDR3 sequence: CAWTDSAVMQPQHF. In DNA form, the CDR3 reads TGTGCCTGGACTGACAGCGCCGTAATGCAGCCCCAGCATTTT.

This rearrangement joins TRBV2 to TRBJ2-1; TRBD2 matches 15 bases. With V trimmed by 4 bases and J by 4 bases, 8 bases remained unmatched. This CDR3 contains 18 residues. Per the germline V gene, CDR1 is SNHLY and CDR2 is FYNNEI. The chain's CDR3 is CASSAGLAGGDPYNEQFF. The CDR3 bases are TGTGCCAGCAGTGCGGGACTAGCGGGAGGCGACCCTTACAATGAGCAGTTCTTC.

The chain joins TRBV21-1 to TRBJ2-5; whether TRBD1, the table's D call, matches the DNA was not checked. TRBV21-1 represents a pseudogene. This CDR3 has 15 amino acids. CDR3 coding DNA: TGTGCCAGCAGCAAAGGGACAGGGTTAGGCGAGACCCAGTACTTC. Its translation: CASSKGTGLGETQYF.

This clone was seen a single time. The CDR3 DNA follows: TGCAGCGTGGGAGAGGGGGGATGGGATACGCAGTATTTT. Its protein product is CSVGEGGWDTQYF. This chain connects TRBV29-1 to TRBJ2-3; D may match TRBD1 or TRBD2 (6 bases each). V lost 6 bases, J lost 6 bases, and 16 bases lay in between. The CDR3 extends over 13 amino acids. Germline V gene sequence: CDR1 SQVTM, CDR2 ANQGSEA.

Details on this clone: Other nucleotide sequences from this sample produce the same CDR3. The gene calls are TRBV5-1 and TRBJ2-7; 7 positions agree with TRBD2. CDR3 length: 15 amino acids. CDR1 SGHRS and CDR2 YFSETQ come from the germline V gene. V trimming: 0 bases; J trimming: 0 bases; junction bases outside the gene matches: 3. CDR3 nucleotides: TGCGCCAGCAGCTTGGTACCGGGGGGCTCCTACGAGCAGTACTTC. This gives the protein CASSLVPGGSYEQYF.

About this clone itself: Since a far larger clone is one base different, this is likely a read error. V gene TRBV7-8 combines with J gene TRBJ2-3; D possibly corresponds to TRBD2 (6 bases). Germline V gene data show CDR1 as SGHVS and CDR2 as FQNEAQ. The CDR3 runs 13 residues. V lost 8 bases, J lost 5 bases, and 14 bases lay in between. The CDR3 region is CASAVAVIDTQYF. The DNA of the CDR3 is TGTGCCAGCGCCGTAGCGGTGATAGATACGCAGTATTTT.

The V call is TRBV5-4, the J call TRBJ1-4; D gene unclear. This CDR3 comprises 15 residues. V gave up 4 bases and J gave up 7 bases, with 17 bases separating them. CDR1 is SGHNT and CDR2 is YYREEE in the germline V gene (reference sequence). The CDR3 spells CASSALGGVGEKLFF. DNA of the CDR3: TGTGCCAGCAGCGCGCTAGGAGGCGTGGGTGAAAAACTGTTTTTT.

A few counts support this clone. It may be a read error: a sequence one base away is much more abundant. The chain couples TRBV19 to TRBJ1-1; D may be TRBD1 (5 bases). Germline CDR1 reads LNHDA; CDR2 reads SQIVND (reference sequence). The CDR3 is 13 residues long. V was cut by 5 bases and J by 5 bases, with 12 bases left in between. The CDR3 reads CASSVRRGTEAFF. DNA for the CDR3: TGTGCCAGTAGTGTGAGACGGGGGACTGAAGCTTTCTTT. The full variable domain, rest sourced from reference TRBV19 and TRBJ1-1, is DGGITQSPKYLFRKEGQNVTLSCEQNLNHDAMYWYRQDPGQGLRLIYYSQIVNDFQKGDIAEGYSVSREKKESFPLTVTSAQKNPTAFYLCASSVRRGTEAFFGQGTRLTVV.

This chain joins TRBV6-1 and TRBJ1-1, with D unresolved. V was shortened by 6 bases and J by 2 bases, with 13 bases between the two germline ends. In germline, CDR1 is MNHNS, CDR2 SASEGT. This CDR3 comprises 14 residues. The DNA of the CDR3 is TGTGCCAGCAGATTAGGCGGAGTTAACACTGAAGCTTTCTTT. The encoded protein is CASRLGGVNTEAFF.

The chain uses TRBV30 and TRBJ1-5, with D maybe TRBD1 (5 bases). Trimming took 0 bases from V and 6 from J, leaving 9 bases between them. The CDR3 loop spans 13 amino acids. CDR1 and CDR2 from the germline V gene are GTSNPN and SVGIG (reference sequence). This CDR3 reads CAWSVRGIQPQHF. CDR3 DNA sequence: TGTGCCTGGAGTGTAAGGGGAATTCAGCCCCAGCATTTT. The full variable domain, completed using reference TRBV30 and TRBJ1-5, is SQTIHQWPATLVQPVGSPLSLECTVEGTSNPNLYWYRQAAGRGLQLLFYSVGIGQISSEVPQNLSASRPQDRQFILSSKKLLLSDSGFYLCAWSVRGIQPQHFGDGTRLSIL.

In the case of this clone: A far more abundant clone sits one base away, making this likely a read error. The chain is built from TRBV10-3 and TRBJ2-1; TRBD2 matches 8 bases. Germline V CDR1 and CDR2: ENHRY, SYGVKD. The CDR3 covers 14 residues. The junction had 13 bases not matched to a gene; V was cut back by 11 bases and J by 7 bases. The CDR3, as DNA: TGTGCCTTCACCCCGGGACTAGGGTGGAATGAGCAGTTCTTC. It codes for CAFTPGLGWNEQFF.

On this clone itself: A far larger clone is just one base off, so this is likely a read error. The chain couples TRBV2 to TRBJ2-4, with 12 bases matching TRBD2. V trimming: 7 bases; J trimming: 6 bases; junction bases outside the gene matches: 7. Germline V lookup: CDR1 SNHLY, CDR2 FYNNEI. The length of the CDR3 is 15 residues. CDR3 in amino acids: CASIPVTSGRNIQYF. As DNA, the CDR3 is TGTGCCAGCATCCCAGTGACTAGCGGGAGAAACATTCAGTACTTC.

The rearrangement links TRBV29-1 to TRBJ2-7, with 7 bases lining up with TRBD1. The junction had 8 bases not matched to a gene; V was cut back by 4 bases and J by 5 bases. Germline V CDR1 and CDR2: SQVTM, ANQGSEA. The CDR3 runs to 13 residues. This CDR3 is CSVGPQGSHEQYF. CDR3 coding DNA: TGCAGCGTTGGCCCACAGGGGTCCCACGAGCAGTACTTC.

This clone was counted once. The V and J genes are TRBV15 and TRBJ2-1, with TRBD2 matching 8 bases. Trimming cost V 7 bases and J 6 bases; bases outside gene matches: 8. Per germline, CDR1 LNHNV and CDR2 YYDKDF (reference sequence). The CDR3 has 14 amino acids. CDR3 DNA: TGTGCCACCACCACGGGACTAGAGCCCAATGAGCAGTTCTTC. It yields the protein CATTTGLEPNEQFF.

The chain combines TRBV4-1 with TRBJ2-1; 8 bases are a match to TRBD2. The CDR3 spans 17 residues. Trimming cost V 4 bases and J 4 bases; bases outside gene matches: 12. Germline CDR1 and CDR2: MGHRA and YSYEKL. This CDR3 is CASSRESGTRAYNEQFF. CDR3 in DNA: TGCGCCAGCAGCCGTGAATCCGGGACTAGGGCTTACAATGAGCAGTTCTTC.